These 6 T cell receptor beta chains came from one sample sequenced in a study of cytomegalovirus exposure and HLA in healthy donors. Researchers ran the PCR with 60 Vbeta and 13 Jbeta primers. Sequenced by immunoSEQ multiplex PCR; TCRdb stores in-frame clones only, minus some. This sample has about 160,000 clones, with roughly four fifths found just once. The sequenced sample was PBMCs. The receptors stem from a woman aged 50 to 60 in good health and CMV-seropositive.

The CDR3 DNA is TGTGCCAGCAGTGAAGTTTCGGTCAGGGTAAGGAACGAGCAGTACTTC. The encoded protein is CASSEVSVRVRNEQYF. V is TRBV6-1 and J is TRBJ2-7; D might be TRBD1 (5 bases). Germline V CDR1 and CDR2: MNHNS, SASEGT. The CDR3 has 16 amino acids. Trimming pared 1 base from V and 5 bases from J, leaving 18 bases between.

The chain recombines TRBV5-1 with TRBJ1-1; D is possibly TRBD1 (6 bases). This CDR3 is built from 15 residues. The V end lost 3 bases, the J end lost 1 base, and 13 bases lay between the germline ends. Germline CDR1 and CDR2: SGHRS and YFSETQ. The chain's CDR3 is CASSSNRAGNTEAFF. The CDR3 DNA reads TGCGCCAGCAGCTCAAACAGGGCTGGGAACACTGAAGCTTTCTTT. Using reference TRBV5-1 and TRBJ1-1 for the parts outside the CDR3, the full variable domain is KAGVTQTPRYLIKTRGQQVTLSCSPISGHRSVSWYQQTPGQGLQFLFEYFSETQRNKGNFPGRFSGRQFSNSRSEMNVSTLELGDSALYLCASSSNRAGNTEAFFGQGTRLTVV.

The chain employs TRBV2 and TRBJ1-3, with D unresolved. The CDR3 is made up of 17 amino acids. Germline V CDR1 and CDR2: SNHLY, FYNNEI. V was cut by 4 bases and J by 0 bases, with 16 bases left in between. Here the CDR3 DNA reads TGTGCCAGCAGTGGAAGGAAAGGAGTCCCCTCTGGAAACACCATATATTTT. It yields the protein CASSGRKGVPSGNTIYF.

Only one count was recorded for this clone. The genes are TRBV2 and TRBJ1-1, with D possibly being TRBD1 (5 bases). V was trimmed by 4 bases and J by 7 bases, leaving 16 bases between them. This CDR3 spans 14 amino acids. Per the germline V gene, CDR1 is SNHLY and CDR2 is FYNNEI. The CDR3 sequence: CASSAQGIGSEAFF. The CDR3 region has the DNA TGTGCCAGCAGTGCTCAGGGCATCGGGAGTGAAGCTTTCTTT. The full variable domain, completed using reference TRBV2 and TRBJ1-1, is EPEVTQTPSHQVTQMGQEVILRCVPISNHLYFYWYRQILGQKVEFLVSFYNNEISEKSEIFDDQFSVERPDGSNFTLKIRSTKLEDSAMYFCASSAQGIGSEAFFGQGTRLTVV.

The chain couples TRBV5-6 to TRBJ2-2, with D maybe TRBD2 (7 bases). The CDR3 is 15 amino acids. Germline V lookup: CDR1 SGHDT, CDR2 YYEEEE. The V end was cut by 3 bases, the J end by 4 bases, with 13 bases between. The CDR3 nucleotides are TGTGCCAGCAGCTCCGGGGGGCTGGGCACCGGGGAGCTGTTTTTT. Translating gives CASSSGGLGTGELFF.

The chain has TRBV19 and TRBJ2-7; 12 bases are shared with TRBD2. V was clipped by 8 bases and J by 1 base; unmatched bases: 3. This CDR3 has 14 amino acids. From germline, CDR1 is LNHDA and CDR2 SQIVND (reference sequence). CDR3 loop: CASGLAGTSYEQYF. CDR3 bases: TGTGCCAGTGGACTAGCGGGGACATCCTACGAGCAGTACTTC. Based on the CDR3 plus reference TRBV19 and TRBJ2-7, the full variable domain is DGGITQSPKYLFRKEGQNVTLSCEQNLNHDAMYWYRQDPGQGLRLIYYSQIVNDFQKGDIAEGYSVSREKKESFPLTVTSAQKNPTAFYLCASGLAGTSYEQYFGPGTRLTVT.